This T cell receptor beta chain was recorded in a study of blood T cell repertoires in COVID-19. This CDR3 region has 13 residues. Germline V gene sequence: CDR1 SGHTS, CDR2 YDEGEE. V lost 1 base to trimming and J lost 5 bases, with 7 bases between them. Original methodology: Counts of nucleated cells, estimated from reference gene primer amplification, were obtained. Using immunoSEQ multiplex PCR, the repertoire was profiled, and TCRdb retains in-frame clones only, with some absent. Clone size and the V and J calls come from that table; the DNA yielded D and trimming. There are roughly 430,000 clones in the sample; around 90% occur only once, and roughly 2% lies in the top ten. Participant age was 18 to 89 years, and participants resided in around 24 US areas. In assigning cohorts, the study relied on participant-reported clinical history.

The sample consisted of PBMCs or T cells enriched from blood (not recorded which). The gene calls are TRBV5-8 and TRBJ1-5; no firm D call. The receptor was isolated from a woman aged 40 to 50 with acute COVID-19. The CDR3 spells CASSLRSDQPQHF. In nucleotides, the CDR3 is TGTGCCAGCAGCTTGCGGAGCGATCAGCCCCAGCATTTT.